One and the same sample provided the 23 T cell receptor beta chains below, sequenced in a study of T cells after yellow fever vaccination. TCRdb analysed the 5' RACE reads with MiXCR anew, one entry per CDR3 protein. The sample has 300,000 to 450,000 distinct CDR3 sequences, 6.2% seen once. Specimen: PBMCs, collected 5 days after the yellow fever booster vaccination. The receptors here all came from a man aged 25 to 40 who received the YFV17D yellow fever vaccine.

Turning to this clonotype: Mismatch with germline at one junction end may stem from a read error. The chain uses TRBV25-1 and TRBJ2-2; D uncertain. This CDR3 region has 16 residues. Germline CDR1 and CDR2: MGHDK and SYGVNS. DNA for the CDR3: TGTGCCTGCAGTGACGGCAGATCTTCGAACACCGGGGAGCTGTTTTTT. This translates into CACSDGRSSNTGELFF.

J is TRBJ1-4 and V is TRBV29-1; D remains ambiguous. The CDR3 has 15 amino acids. The V gene lost 5 bases and the J gene lost 2 bases, with 15 bases spanning the gap. CDR1 and CDR2 from the germline V gene are SQVTM and ANQGSEA. The CDR3 is CSVKISGSTNEKLFF. CDR3 nucleotides: TGCAGCGTTAAAATCTCGGGCAGTACTAATGAAAAACTGTTTTTT.

This clonotype was recorded a few times. The rearrangement joins TRBV5-1 to TRBJ2-5, with D uncertain. V lost 0 bases and J 5 bases, leaving 14 bases between the germline ends. Germline CDR1 SGHRS, CDR2 YFSETQ. The CDR3 loop spans 15 amino acids. DNA of the CDR3: TGCGCCAGCAGCTTGGTCGGCGGTTTTAGTGAGACCCAGTACTTC. Translated, it gives CASSLVGGFSETQYF.

This sequence joins TRBV19 and TRBJ2-2; TRBD1 is a possible D gene (5 bases). Germline CDR1 LNHDA, CDR2 SQIVND (reference sequence). Deletions cut 0 bases from V and 7 bases from J, with 12 bases between. This CDR3 has 15 residues. The CDR3 DNA follows: TGTGCCAGTAGTATAGATCAGGGTATCGGCGGGGAGCTGTTTTTT. Protein: CASSIDQGIGGELFF.

This clonotype was found many times. The V and J genes are TRBV4-3 and TRBJ2-3, with D unresolved. The length of the CDR3 is 15 residues. CDR1 is LGHNA and CDR2 is YSLEER in the germline V gene. Trimming took 0 bases from V and 1 from J, leaving 8 bases between them. CDR3 region: CASSQEVRGTDTQYF. Written as DNA, the CDR3 is TGCGCCAGCAGCCAAGAGGTTCGGGGCACAGATACGCAGTATTTT.

This clonotype was picked up a small number of times. The V and J genes are TRBV3-1 and TRBJ1-1, with a weak D call TRBD1 (6 bases). Deletions cut 2 bases from V and 6 bases from J, with 16 bases between. The V gene's germline CDR1 is LGHDT and CDR2 YNNKEL (reference sequence). The CDR3 is 15 residues long. The CDR3 bases are TGTGCCAGCAGCCAACCGACGACAGGTTTGCCTGAAGCTTTCTTT. This codes for CASSQPTTGLPEAFF.

Many counts were recorded for this clonotype. This sequence joins TRBV7-2 and TRBJ1-1; weak D call: TRBD1 (5 bases). Trimming stripped 7 bases from V and 0 bases from J, with 9 bases between. Germline V gives CDR1 SGHTA, CDR2 FQGNSA. The CDR3 totals 13 residues. The CDR3 loop is CASNNRMNTEAFF. The CDR3 bases are TGTGCCAGCAACAACAGGATGAACACTGAAGCTTTCTTT.

This clonotype was counted at least ten times. The rearrangement joins TRBV6-2 or TRBV6-3 to TRBJ2-2; D is undetermined. CDR1 is MNHEY, CDR2 SVGEGT, per germline. This CDR3 has 14 amino acids. Trimming cost V 6 bases and J 2 bases, with 10 bases left between them. The DNA of the CDR3 is TGTGCCAGCAGACCCGGGCCTAACACCGGGGAGCTGTTTTTT. Translated, it gives CASRPGPNTGELFF.

The chain joins TRBV7-9 to TRBJ2-2; D unclear. Trimming cost V 1 base and J 4 bases, with 13 bases left between them. In germline, CDR1 is SEHNR, CDR2 FQNEAQ (reference sequence). CDR3 length: 16 residues. CDR3 nucleotides: TGTGCCAGCAGCTTAGGAGCTGGCGGTCCCACCGGGGAGCTGTTTTTT. This gives the protein CASSLGAGGPTGELFF.

This clonotype was seen a handful of times. The chain has TRBV30 and TRBJ1-1, with a tentative D call TRBD1 (6 bases). This CDR3 region has 20 residues. Trimming took off 1 base at V and 1 base at J, with 28 bases between the two ends. CDR1 GTSNPN and CDR2 SVGIG come from the germline V gene (reference sequence). The CDR3 here is CAWSGYRRDSPGHSNTEAFF. CDR3 bases: TGTGCCTGGAGTGGGTATAGACGTGACAGCCCGGGACATTCGAACACTGAAGCTTTCTTT.

The chain links TRBV27 to TRBJ2-3; TRBD2 matches at 13 bases. Trimming at V came to 8 bases and at J to 4 bases, leaving 3 bases not matched to a gene. CDR3 length: 14 amino acids. The germline V gene has CDR1 MNHEY and CDR2 SMNVEV (reference sequence). In DNA, the CDR3 is TGTGCCAGCCGACTAGCGGGAGGCCCAGATACGCAGTATTTT. This sequence encodes CASRLAGGPDTQYF.

This clonotype was counted a few times. This chain connects TRBV9 to TRBJ2-5, with 8 bases that match TRBD2. CDR1 is SGDLS, CDR2 YYNGEE, per germline. The CDR3 is 17 amino acids. With 2 bases clipped from V and 5 bases from J, the junction kept 14 bases outside the gene matches. CDR3 loop: CASSVEAGGIWQETQYF. Written as DNA, the CDR3 is TGTGCCAGCAGCGTCGAGGCGGGAGGCATTTGGCAGGAGACCCAGTACTTC.

This clonotype was counted at least ten times. The chain recombines TRBV25-1 with TRBJ2-1; unclear D gene. V was pared by 3 bases and J by 4 bases, with 4 bases between. Looked up from germline, CDR1 is MGHDK and CDR2 is SYGVNS. The CDR3 covers 12 residues. This CDR3 reads CASSDPYNEQFF. In DNA form, the CDR3 reads TGTGCCAGCAGTGACCCATACAATGAGCAGTTCTTC.

This chain uses TRBV29-1 with TRBJ2-2, with D possibly matching TRBD2 (6 bases). Germline V CDR1 and CDR2: SQVTM, ANQGSEA. CDR3 length: 13 residues. Trimming left V 6 bases short and J 5 bases short, with 13 bases between. CDR3 bases: TGCAGCGTGTTTCGGGAGAGGACCGGGGAGCTGTTTTTT. It codes for CSVFRERTGELFF.

The table lists this clonotype with many counts. This chain links TRBV6-6 with TRBJ2-7; D may correspond to TRBD1 or TRBD2 (5 bases each). The germline CDR1 and CDR2 sequences are MNHNY and SVGAGI (reference sequence). The CDR3 runs 13 residues. V shed 5 bases and J shed 2 bases, with 10 bases lying between them. The DNA of the CDR3 is TGTGCCAGCAGTCGGGGACCCACCTACGAGCAGTACTTC. This codes for CASSRGPTYEQYF.

This clonotype was recorded a few times. V usage is TRBV12-3 or TRBV12-4 and J usage is TRBJ2-1; tentatively, D is TRBD2 (6 bases). V lost 6 bases and J 4 bases, leaving 10 bases between the germline ends. The CDR3 is 13 residues long. Here the CDR3 DNA reads TGTGCCAGCAGACTCAGCGGGTACAATGAGCAGTTCTTC. It encodes CASRLSGYNEQFF.

This clonotype was picked up a small number of times. This chain uses TRBV12-3 or TRBV12-4 with TRBJ2-1; D ambiguous. Trimming stripped 3 bases from V and 5 bases from J, with 20 bases between. There are 17 residues in the CDR3. Here the CDR3 reads CASSFTLPSKSHNEQFF. For the CDR3, the DNA is TGTGCCAGCAGTTTTACCCTCCCCTCTAAATCCCACAATGAGCAGTTCTTC.

This clonotype showed up just a few times. The chain joins TRBV20-1 to TRBJ2-7; D uncertain. The V end lost 5 bases, the J end lost 6 bases, and 17 bases lay between the germline ends. The V gene's germline CDR1 is DFQATT and CDR2 SNEGSKA (reference sequence). The CDR3 spans 13 residues. The DNA for the CDR3 is TGCAGTGCTTTGACCCCACAGAGCGTCGAGCAGTACTTC. This codes for CSALTPQSVEQYF.

The table lists this clonotype with a few counts. This chain joins TRBV7-8 and TRBJ2-2; TRBD2 matches at 7 bases. Germline V gives CDR1 SGHVS, CDR2 FQNEAQ. The length of the CDR3 is 18 residues. V dropped 5 bases and J dropped 0; count of bases not matched to a gene: 12. The CDR3 protein is CASSPHLADHANTGELFF. The CDR3 DNA reads TGTGCCAGCAGCCCGCACCTAGCGGACCACGCGAACACCGGGGAGCTGTTTTTT.

Many counts were recorded for this clonotype. This chain uses TRBV10-3 with TRBJ2-7; D uncertain. Germline CDR1 and CDR2: ENHRY and SYGVKD. CDR3 length: 14 amino acids. V lost 1 base, J lost 2 bases, and 9 bases lay in between. This CDR3 is CAISEFQRAYEQYF. The CDR3 nucleotides are TGTGCCATCAGTGAGTTTCAACGGGCCTACGAGCAGTACTTC.

The chain employs TRBV7-6 and TRBJ2-7, with TRBD2 identical over 12 bases. Germline V gene lookup returns CDR1 SGHVS and CDR2 FNYEAQ. Unmatched junction bases numbered 5, after V lost 7 bases and J lost 4 bases. CDR3 length: 14 residues. The chain's CDR3 is CASTRGLAGYEQYF. CDR3 bases: TGTGCCAGCACCAGAGGACTAGCGGGATACGAGCAGTACTTC.

This clonotype has only a few counts. The chain has TRBV12-3 or TRBV12-4 and TRBJ2-2; tentative D call: TRBD2 (5 bases). Trimming cost V 2 bases and J 3 bases, with 7 bases left between them. The CDR3 sequence is 14 residues long. The CDR3 DNA follows: TGTGCCAGCAGTTTATTCGGGGACACCGGGGAGCTGTTTTTT. It specifies CASSLFGDTGELFF.

In this sample, this clonotype turned up a few times. The chain links TRBV20-1 to TRBJ2-5, with D perhaps TRBD1 or TRBD2 (5 bases each). This CDR3 is built from 15 residues. Trimming shortened V by 0 bases and J by 2 bases, and 13 bases separated the two germline ends. Germline CDR1 DFQATT, CDR2 SNEGSKA (reference sequence). CDR3 in DNA: TGCAGTGCTAGAGATCCGGGACGACCACAAGAGACCCAGTACTTC. Translation gives CSARDPGRPQETQYF.